Below, 23 T cell receptor beta chains from the same sample are listed, as sequenced in a study of T-cell reconstitution after alpha-beta-depleted transplantation in children (dated by TCRdb to the mid-2010s). The library relied on PCR. The instrument given in TCRdb is Illumina HiSeq 2500. Molecular barcoding was employed in the preparation of TCR libraries, with unique molecular identifiers being used to normalize TCRbeta repertoire quantification. TCRdb took the public reads, trimmed them with fastp at Q25, ran MiXCR for clone calling and kept in-frame beta chains. Rows merge per CDR3 protein into single entries with the most common DNA and genes. The sample yields approximately 400,000 distinct CDR3 sequences; approximately 11% were counted once. In total, the top ten clones hold approximately 5% of the sample. Sequenced here: PBMCs from the stem cell graft donor, sampled from the stem cell graft. Receptors originate from a human donor who donated a stem cell graft to a child with acute myeloid leukemia.

This clonotype was picked up a small number of times. Here the CDR3 reads CASSLAPLVYEQYF. The DNA for the CDR3 is TGTGCCAGCAGCTTAGCGCCTCTAGTCTACGAGCAGTACTTC. The rearrangement uses TRBV7-2 and TRBJ2-7; D not certain. The CDR3 sequence is 14 residues long. Deletions cut 0 bases from V and 3 bases from J, with 9 bases between. Germline V CDR1 and CDR2: SGHTA, FQGNSA.

This clonotype has more than one count but fewer than ten. The genes are TRBV29-1 and TRBJ2-7; 7 bases line up with TRBD1. The CDR3 runs to 15 residues. V lost 1 base, J lost 5 bases, and 11 bases stayed unmatched. Germline CDR1 SQVTM, CDR2 ANQGSEA. CDR3 DNA sequence: TGCAGCGTTGAAGCCCGGGACAGTGGGGTCCACGAGCAGTACTTC. As protein: CSVEARDSGVHEQYF.

The genes are TRBV12-3 or TRBV12-4 and TRBJ2-5; 10 nucleotides align to TRBD2. Unmatched junction bases numbered 13, after V lost 5 bases and J lost 4 bases. This CDR3 has 17 amino acids. The DNA for the CDR3 is TGTGCCAGCAGTGCGGGGGACGCTAGCGGGAGAGGAGAGACCCAGTACTTC. It encodes CASSAGDASGRGETQYF.

This clonotype was seen ten or more times. The genes are TRBV20-1 and TRBJ2-7; D may be TRBD2 (6 bases). The CDR3 is made up of 13 amino acids. Germline V gene lookup returns CDR1 DFQATT and CDR2 SNEGSKA (reference sequence). V lost 3 bases, J lost 4 bases, and 13 bases lay in between. The CDR3 protein is CSASRDWNYEQYF. The CDR3 region has the DNA TGCAGTGCTAGCCGGGACTGGAATTACGAGCAGTACTTC.

This clonotype was observed a handful of times. This chain connects TRBV6-5 to TRBJ2-7; D is ambiguous. CDR1 and CDR2 from the germline V gene are MNHEY and SVGAGI. The CDR3 contains 15 residues. With 2 bases removed from V and 3 bases from J, the gap between germline ends came to 14 bases. The CDR3 nucleotides read TGTGCCAGCAGTTACCGGGCCCGCGGCATCTACGAGCAGTACTTC. It yields the protein CASSYRARGIYEQYF.

The rearrangement joins TRBV10-3 to TRBJ1-3, with D perhaps TRBD1 (5 bases). The V gene's germline CDR1 is ENHRY and CDR2 SYGVKD. The CDR3 totals 16 residues. The ends were cut back, 5 bases at V and 0 bases at J, with 14 bases in the middle. This CDR3 is CAISPGPLISGNTIYF. The CDR3 DNA reads TGTGCCATCAGTCCGGGACCGCTGATCTCTGGAAACACCATATATTTT.

This chain joins TRBV5-1 and TRBJ2-3; 13 bases are shared with TRBD2. V lost 3 bases, J lost 2 bases, and 6 bases stayed unmatched. The germline V gene encodes CDR1 SGHRS and CDR2 YFSETQ. The CDR3 is 17 amino acids. The CDR3 spells CASSSAGLAGVTDTQYF. CDR3 in DNA: TGCGCCAGCAGCTCCGCCGGACTAGCGGGGGTCACAGATACGCAGTATTTT.

Only a few counts were recorded for this clonotype. V and J are TRBV7-9 and TRBJ2-3; D not resolved. Germline assignment: CDR1 SEHNR and CDR2 FQNEAQ (reference sequence). The CDR3 spans 15 residues. The germline V and J ends were trimmed by 0 bases and 6 bases, with 13 bases remaining between them. CDR3 sequence reads: CASSLAARPRDTQYF. CDR3 nucleotides: TGTGCCAGCAGCTTAGCCGCCCGTCCCAGGGATACGCAGTATTTT.

This clonotype showed up just a few times. The chain joins TRBV6-5 to TRBJ2-1; D is uncertain. Trimming removed 3 bases at V and 0 bases at J, with 9 bases between. Germline V gene lookup returns CDR1 MNHEY and CDR2 SVGAGI. The CDR3 has 15 amino acids. CDR3 DNA: TGTGCCAGCAGTTATAAACAGAGCTCCTACAATGAGCAGTTCTTC. Amino acids: CASSYKQSSYNEQFF.

J is TRBJ2-7 and V is TRBV7-2, with TRBD2 matching 9 bases. The J segment lost 4 bases and the V segment lost 5 bases, leaving 9 bases of the junction unmatched. The CDR3 contains 15 residues. In germline, CDR1 is SGHTA, CDR2 FQGNSA. DNA for the CDR3: TGTGCCAGCAGCGTCGCCACTAGCGGGTGGTACGAGCAGTACTTC. Amino acids: CASSVATSGWYEQYF.

The chain joins TRBV5-1 to TRBJ2-4, with D perhaps matching TRBD2 (6 bases). CDR3 length equals 14 residues. The germline gives CDR1 SGHRS, CDR2 YFSETQ. The ends were cut back, 3 bases at V and 3 bases at J, with 10 bases in the middle. This CDR3 reads CASSSLEGKNIQYF. In DNA, the CDR3 is TGCGCCAGCAGCTCCTTGGAGGGCAAAAACATTCAGTACTTC. Full variable domain (rest looked up from reference TRBV5-1 and TRBJ2-4): KAGVTQTPRYLIKTRGQQVTLSCSPISGHRSVSWYQQTPGQGLQFLFEYFSETQRNKGNFPGRFSGRQFSNSRSEMNVSTLELGDSALYLCASSSLEGKNIQYFGAGTRLSVL.

The chain carries TRBV5-1 and TRBJ2-2; 14 nucleotides agree with TRBD2. V dropped 2 bases and J dropped 5; count of bases not matched to a gene: 5. The length of the CDR3 is 17 residues. Germline lookup yields CDR1 SGHRS and CDR2 YFSETQ. The CDR3 region is CASSLGLAGGETGELFF. The CDR3 DNA follows: TGCGCCAGCAGCTTAGGACTAGCGGGGGGCGAGACCGGGGAGCTGTTTTTT.

This clonotype appeared a few times. The V call is TRBV29-1, the J call TRBJ1-2, with 9 bases matching TRBD1. Germline V lookup: CDR1 SQVTM, CDR2 ANQGSEA. This CDR3 spans 13 amino acids. With 4 bases clipped from V and 3 bases from J, the junction kept 3 bases outside the gene matches. In DNA form, the CDR3 reads TGCAGCGTTGTGCGGACAGGGGACTATGGCTACACCTTC. The encoded protein is CSVVRTGDYGYTF.

The chain couples TRBV10-3 to TRBJ1-3; no firm D call. Trimming took off 7 bases at V and 0 bases at J, with 4 bases between the two ends. The CDR3 loop spans 12 amino acids. Per germline, CDR1 ENHRY and CDR2 SYGVKD. This chain's CDR3 is CAITGSGNTIYF. CDR3 DNA: TGTGCCATCACCGGCTCTGGAAACACCATATATTTT.

The V gene is TRBV20-1, the J gene TRBJ2-1; D is perhaps TRBD1 (5 bases). The CDR3 totals 13 residues. Germline lookup yields CDR1 DFQATT and CDR2 SNEGSKA (reference sequence). V was clipped by 5 bases and J by 6 bases, with 14 bases between them. The CDR3 reads CSAGHPSFNEQFF. In DNA form, the CDR3 reads TGCAGTGCTGGACACCCCTCGTTCAATGAGCAGTTCTTC.

This sequence joins TRBV7-2 and TRBJ1-1; no clear D gene. CDR3 length: 14 amino acids. Trimming removed 5 bases at V and 4 bases at J, with 14 bases between. CDR1 and CDR2 (germline): SGHTA, FQGNSA. The CDR3 DNA reads TGTGCCAGCAGCCCCGACGGAAAGACCACTGAAGCTTTCTTT. It encodes CASSPDGKTTEAFF.

The chain links TRBV5-1 to TRBJ1-1, with TRBD1 as a possible D gene (6 bases). V gave up 0 bases and J gave up 5 bases, with 11 bases separating them. Germline CDR1 SGHRS, CDR2 YFSETQ. The CDR3 loop spans 14 amino acids. CDR3 amino acids: CASSLEGGETEAFF. The CDR3 nucleotides are TGCGCCAGCAGCTTGGAGGGGGGTGAGACTGAAGCTTTCTTT.

The chain uses TRBV4-1 and TRBJ1-1; no firm D call. Trimming removed 4 bases at V and 1 base at J, with 13 bases between. The CDR3 has 15 amino acids. The germline CDR1 and CDR2 sequences are MGHRA and YSYEKL. CDR3 sequence reads: CASSPTRVRNTEAFF. CDR3 nucleotide sequence: TGCGCCAGCAGCCCCACTAGGGTCCGGAACACTGAAGCTTTCTTT.

The V call is TRBV6-6, the J call TRBJ2-1; D gene ambiguous. From germline, CDR1 is MNHNY and CDR2 SVGAGI (reference sequence). The CDR3 runs to 12 residues. With 8 bases removed from V and 2 bases from J, the gap between germline ends came to 7 bases. The CDR3 here is CASRAAYNEQFF. In nucleotides, the CDR3 is TGTGCCAGCCGGGCTGCCTACAATGAGCAGTTCTTC.

In nucleotides, the CDR3 is TGCGCCAGCAAACGGGAGGTCACCGGGGAGCTGTTTTTT. It specifies CASKREVTGELFF. The J gene is TRBJ2-2, the V gene TRBV5-1, with 7 bases fitting TRBD2. Germline V gives CDR1 SGHRS, CDR2 YFSETQ. The V gene end was trimmed by 6 bases and the J gene end by 4 bases; junction bases not matched to a gene: 3. The CDR3 is made up of 13 amino acids.

The chain is built from TRBV29-1 and TRBJ2-7; 8 positions match TRBD2. The germline gives CDR1 SQVTM, CDR2 ANQGSEA. The CDR3 extends over 13 amino acids. V shed 2 bases, J shed 5 bases, and the junction held 5 bases outside the gene matches. CDR3 protein: CSVERSGNNEQYF. The CDR3 bases are TGCAGCGTTGAACGTAGCGGGAACAACGAGCAGTACTTC.

Regarding this clonotype: The junction departs from germline at one end; a sequencing error may be responsible. CDR3 DNA: TGTGCCAGCTGCCAAGTGCGTTCTGGGGCCAACGTCCTGACTTTC. Its translation: CASCQVRSGANVLTF. The chain links TRBV3-1 to TRBJ2-6; D is uncertain. In germline, CDR1 is LGHDT, CDR2 YNNKEL (reference sequence). CDR3 length equals 15 residues.

This clonotype was counted a few times. V gene TRBV29-1 combines with J gene TRBJ2-4, with 9 bases that match TRBD1. Germline CDR1 and CDR2: SQVTM and ANQGSEA. CDR3 size: 14 residues. V lost 2 bases to trimming and J lost 8 bases; unmatched junction nucleotides: 7. CDR3 protein: CSVEWTGERDIQYF. The CDR3 nucleotides read TGCAGCGTTGAATGGACAGGGGAGCGGGACATTCAGTACTTC. Filled out from reference TRBV29-1 and TRBJ2-4, the complete variable domain reads SAVISQKPSRDICQRGTSLTIQCQVDSQVTMMFWYRQQPGQSLTLIATANQGSEATYESGFVIDKFPISRPNLTFSTLTVSNMSPEDSSIYLCSVEWTGERDIQYFGAGTRLSVL.